This entry lists 24 T cell receptor beta chains sequenced from one sample in a study of blood T cell repertoires in COVID-19. The method was immunoSEQ multiplex PCR; TCRdb's version includes in-frame clones alone and lacks a portion of them. The sample holds around 120,000 clones; about nine tenths are singletons and the top ten take just under 30%. Material: peripheral blood. The receptors stem from a woman in her 70s with acute or convalescent COVID-19.

The chain couples TRBV29-1 to TRBJ1-2, with 10 bases matching TRBD1. The germline gives CDR1 SQVTM, CDR2 ANQGSEA. With V trimmed by 5 bases and J by 4 bases, 10 bases remained unmatched. The CDR3 contains 15 residues. The CDR3 bases are TGCAGCGTTAGTTCCGGGACAGGGGCCCTCTATGGCTACACCTTC. Translated: CSVSSGTGALYGYTF.

The chain recombines TRBV6-5 with TRBJ1-1; the D gene is possibly TRBD1 (5 bases). V lost 6 bases and J 1 base, leaving 12 bases between the germline ends. The germline CDR1 and CDR2 sequences are MNHEY and SVGAGI. CDR3 length: 14 residues. The CDR3 region has the DNA TGTGCCAGCAGACAGCTTACAGGGAACACTGAAGCTTTCTTT. The encoded protein is CASRQLTGNTEAFF.

This chain joins TRBV12-3 or TRBV12-4 and TRBJ2-2, with a possible D match to TRBD2 (6 bases). With 3 bases removed from V and 8 bases from J, the gap between germline ends came to 7 bases. The CDR3 loop spans 12 amino acids. The DNA of the CDR3 is TGTGCCAGCAGTTTGGAGGGTGGGGAGCTGTTTTTT. Its protein product is CASSLEGGELFF.

This chain joins TRBV18 and TRBJ1-3; tentative D call: TRBD1 (5 bases). The CDR3 covers 15 residues. Germline V gene data show CDR1 as KGHSH and CDR2 as LQKENI. V was shortened by 8 bases and J by 0 bases, with 14 bases between the two germline ends. The CDR3: CASDRGVHSGNTIYF. The CDR3 coding sequence is TGTGCCAGCGACCGGGGGGTCCACTCTGGAAACACCATATATTTT.

The rearrangement links TRBV14 to TRBJ1-2, with D possibly being TRBD1 (6 bases). V shed 4 bases and J shed 0 bases, with 9 bases lying between them. The germline V gene has CDR1 SGHDN and CDR2 FVKESK. The CDR3 runs 14 residues. In DNA form, the CDR3 reads TGTGCCAGCAGCCTCGGACAGCCTAACTATGGCTACACCTTC. Translating it yields CASSLGQPNYGYTF.

J is TRBJ1-1 and V is TRBV12-5, with 7 bases lining up with TRBD1. V was clipped by 11 bases and J by 0 bases; unmatched bases: 6. There are 13 residues in the CDR3. CDR1 LGHNT and CDR2 FRNRAP come from the germline V gene. In DNA form, the CDR3 reads TGTGCTGTACAGGGGAAAATGAACACTGAAGCTTTCTTT. Protein product: CAVQGKMNTEAFF.

The chain combines TRBV7-2 with TRBJ2-3, with TRBD2 matching 9 bases. Per germline, CDR1 SGHTA and CDR2 FQGNSA. CDR3 length: 16 amino acids. V shed 5 bases and J 4 bases; nucleotides not matched to a gene: 10. CDR3 in DNA: TGTGCCAGCAGCCCCCCCCTAGCGGGGAAGTCAGATACGCAGTATTTT. It specifies CASSPPLAGKSDTQYF. Variable domain in full (rest from reference TRBV7-2 and TRBJ2-3): GAGVSQSPSNKVTEKGKDVELRCDPISGHTALYWYRQSLGQGLEFLIYFQGNSAPDKSGLPSDRFSAERTGGSVSTLTIQRTQQEDSAVYLCASSPPLAGKSDTQYFGPGTRLTVL.

The chain couples TRBV19 to TRBJ1-6; 7 bases line up with TRBD1. Trimming took 3 bases from V and 6 from J; bases not matched to a gene: 2. This CDR3 spans 14 amino acids. Germline CDR1 and CDR2: LNHDA and SQIVND (reference sequence). CDR3 residues: CASSIRGSNSPLHF. CDR3 nucleotides: TGTGCCAGTAGTATCAGGGGGAGTAATTCACCCCTCCACTTT.

The chain is built from TRBV29-1 and TRBJ1-5; 10 bases match TRBD1. The CDR3 has 14 amino acids. J gave up 2 bases and V 6 bases, and 4 bases lay outside the gene matches. The germline CDR1 and CDR2 sequences are SQVTM and ANQGSEA. DNA for the CDR3: TGCAGCGTACGGACAGGGGGTGGCAATCAGCCCCAGCATTTT. Protein sequence: CSVRTGGGNQPQHF.

Comment on this clone: Sequence at one end of the junction differs from germline and may be a read error. This chain connects TRBV7-7 to TRBJ2-4; tentatively, D is TRBD1 (6 bases). CDR3 length: 16 amino acids. Germline V gives CDR1 SSHAT, CDR2 FNYEAQ (reference sequence). The CDR3 nucleotides read TGTGCTAGCAGCTTGGAGAGGGGGACGGCCAAAAACATTCAGTACTTC. It is translated as CASSLERGTAKNIQYF.

The chain has TRBV10-2 and TRBJ2-2, with TRBD2 identical over 10 bases. Per the germline V gene, CDR1 is WSHSY and CDR2 is SAAADI. This CDR3 is 15 amino acids long. V shed 5 bases, J shed 1 base, and the junction held 1 base outside the gene matches. The CDR3 spells CASSLAGGNTGELFF. The CDR3 DNA reads as TGCGCCAGCAGTTTAGCGGGGGGGAACACCGGGGAGCTGTTTTTT.

This clone is a singleton in its sample. J is TRBJ1-3 and V is TRBV6-1; D is perhaps TRBD1 (5 bases). CDR3 length: 16 amino acids. The germline V and J ends were trimmed by 2 bases and 1 base, with 12 bases remaining between them. The V gene's germline CDR1 is MNHNS and CDR2 SASEGT. The CDR3 loop reads CASSEWAAGSGNTIYF. The CDR3 DNA sequence: TGTGCCAGCAGTGAATGGGCCGCAGGGTCTGGAAACACCATATATTTT.

The rearrangement links TRBV25-1 to TRBJ2-3; TRBD2 aligns across 13 bases. The CDR3 is 16 residues long. J lost 4 bases, V lost 4 bases, and 5 bases had no gene match. Germline CDR1 reads MGHDK; CDR2 reads SYGVNS. CDR3: CASSAGLAGRADTQYF. CDR3 DNA sequence: TGTGCCAGCAGTGCGGGACTAGCGGGAAGGGCAGATACGCAGTATTTT.

This sequence joins TRBV5-1 and TRBJ1-1, with 9 nucleotides matching TRBD1. Germline CDR1 is SGHRS and CDR2 is YFSETQ. There are 14 residues in the CDR3. J was trimmed by 5 bases and V by 3 bases; bases with no gene match: 5. CDR3 loop: CASSYGQGWTEAFF. Here the CDR3 DNA reads TGCGCCAGCAGCTACGGACAGGGGTGGACTGAAGCTTTCTTT.

The chain is built from TRBV2 and TRBJ2-7; maybe TRBD1 (6 bases). The V gene's germline CDR1 is SNHLY and CDR2 FYNNEI. The CDR3 runs to 15 residues. The ends were cut back, 2 bases at V and 7 bases at J, with 18 bases in the middle. CDR3 DNA: TGTGCCAGCAGTGAAATGAGACACGGACAGAGGGAGCAGTACTTC. As protein: CASSEMRHGQREQYF.

V and J are TRBV5-4 and TRBJ1-1, with a tentative D call TRBD1 (6 bases). The V gene's germline CDR1 is SGHNT and CDR2 YYREEE (reference sequence). The CDR3 runs to 12 residues. The germline V and J ends were trimmed by 10 bases and 3 bases, with 13 bases remaining between them. The CDR3 DNA follows: TGTGCCGGCCAGGGGCGAGACACTGAAGCTTTCTTT. The encoded protein is CAGQGRDTEAFF.

This chain uses TRBV9 with TRBJ2-5; D may be TRBD1 (6 bases). Germline CDR1 is SGDLS and CDR2 is YYNGEE. V was pared by 0 bases and J by 2 bases, with 14 bases between. The CDR3 is 16 amino acids. The CDR3 bases are TGTGCCAGCAGCGTAGCACAGGGTGGGGGACAAGAGACCCAGTACTTC. It translates to CASSVAQGGGQETQYF. The full variable domain, completed using reference TRBV9 and TRBJ2-5, is DSGVTQTPKHLITATGQRVTLRCSPRSGDLSVYWYQQSLDQGLQFLIQYYNGEERAKGNILERFSAQQFPDLHSELNLSSLELGDSALYFCASSVAQGGGQETQYFGPGTRLLVL.

This clone was recorded only once. This chain joins TRBV11-3 and TRBJ2-3, with 8 bases that match TRBD2. This CDR3 comprises 14 residues. Germline trimming cut 0 bases from V and 7 bases from J; bases unmatched to any gene: 3. The germline CDR1 and CDR2 sequences are SGHNT and YENEEA. The CDR3 region has the DNA TGTGCCAGCAGCTTAGAACTAGCGGCCAATACGCAGTATTTT. Translation gives CASSLELAANTQYF.

The rearrangement joins TRBV6-5 to TRBJ1-3, with a weak D call TRBD1 (6 bases). Trimming removed 6 bases at V and 4 bases at J, with 13 bases between. CDR1 is MNHEY, CDR2 SVGAGI, per germline. The CDR3 is 14 amino acids. The CDR3 DNA reads as TGTGCCAGCAGAGACGGGGGGCCCGGAAACACCATATATTTT. Translating it yields CASRDGGPGNTIYF.

This chain's CDR3 is CASSSTGSYNEQFF. For the CDR3, the DNA is TGTGCCAGCAGCTCGACAGGCTCCTACAATGAGCAGTTCTTC. V and J are TRBV11-2 and TRBJ2-1, with a tentative D call TRBD1 (6 bases). Trimming stripped 4 bases from V and 0 bases from J, with 7 bases between. The germline V gene encodes CDR1 SGHAT and CDR2 FQNNGV. The CDR3 consists of 14 residues.

The chain is built from TRBV7-9 and TRBJ1-4; no clear D. Germline V gene data show CDR1 as SEHNR and CDR2 as FQNEAQ (reference sequence). Trimming removed 4 bases from V and 7 bases from J, with 16 bases in between. This CDR3 contains 15 residues. CDR3 in amino acids: CASSSIMAGSEKLFF. The CDR3 coding sequence is TGTGCCAGCAGCTCAATAATGGCGGGGAGTGAAAAACTGTTTTTT.

This clone was recorded once. The chain uses TRBV20-1 and TRBJ1-5, with TRBD1 as a possible D gene (5 bases). With 3 bases removed from V and 4 bases from J, the gap between germline ends came to 13 bases. The CDR3 totals 14 residues. In germline, CDR1 is DFQATT, CDR2 SNEGSKA (reference sequence). CDR3 coding DNA: TGCAGTGCTAGTATAGGGGTAGTTAATCAGCCCCAGCATTTT. Translating gives CSASIGVVNQPQHF.

The rearrangement links TRBV10-3 to TRBJ1-4; 7 bases agree with TRBD1. Germline assignment: CDR1 ENHRY and CDR2 SYGVKD. V lost 11 bases to trimming and J lost 4 bases; unmatched junction nucleotides: 10. The CDR3 is 14 amino acids. CDR3 DNA: TGTGCCGCACGAGGGGGCGGTGATAATGAAAAACTGTTTTTT. It specifies CAARGGGDNEKLFF.

CDR3 in DNA: TGTGCCACCAGTGATTCAGACAGGGACAATGAGCAGTTCTTC. Translated, it gives CATSDSDRDNEQFF. The chain joins TRBV24-1 to TRBJ2-1, with 7 bases lining up with TRBD1. Germline CDR1 is KGHDR and CDR2 is SFDVKD. This CDR3 spans 14 amino acids. The J segment lost 5 bases and the V segment lost 2 bases, leaving 2 bases of the junction unmatched.